Below, 16 T cell receptor beta chains from the same sample are listed, as sequenced in a study of blood T cell repertoires in COVID-19. The protocol was immunoSEQ multiplex PCR, while the TCRdb copy is restricted to in-frame clones and leaves out a portion. This table holds roughly 43,000 clones, around 83% found once. The sequenced material came from peripheral blood. These receptors all come from an elderly woman with acute or convalescent COVID-19.

The rearrangement uses TRBV10-1 and TRBJ1-1, with a possible D match to TRBD1 (5 bases). The CDR3 is made up of 13 amino acids. The V end was cut by 6 bases, the J end by 2 bases, with 10 bases between. Germline V gives CDR1 WNHNN, CDR2 SYGVQD (reference sequence). CDR3 nucleotides: TGCGCCAGCAGAGCGACAGCCAACACTGAAGCTTTCTTT. This gives the protein CASRATANTEAFF.

This sequence joins TRBV24-1 and TRBJ1-3; TRBD1 matches 10 bases. The CDR3 has 15 amino acids. In germline, CDR1 is KGHDR, CDR2 SFDVKD. Trimming removed 9 bases from V and 11 bases from J; junction bases left unmatched: 15. Written as DNA, the CDR3 is TGTGCCACCTCTTGGACAGGGGGGATTTGGGGGGCCATATATTTT. Amino acid sequence: CATSWTGGIWGAIYF.

This clone was seen a handful of times. V gene TRBV3-1 (or the pseudogene TRBV3-2) combines with J gene TRBJ1-3; TRBD1 matches 8 bases. This CDR3 spans 17 amino acids. V was pared by 2 bases and J by 1 base, with 7 bases of the junction left unmatched. Per the germline V gene, CDR1 is LGHDT and CDR2 is YNNKEL (reference sequence). In DNA form, the CDR3 reads TGTGCCAGCAGCCAAAGGGGGAACAGGGGGTCTGGAAACACCATATATTTT. Its translation is CASSQRGNRGSGNTIYF.

The chain has TRBV7-2 and TRBJ1-2; no clear D gene. The V gene lost 0 bases and the J gene lost 3 bases, with 11 bases spanning the gap. Germline values: CDR1 SGHTA, CDR2 FQGNSA. The CDR3 length is 15 residues. The CDR3 region has the DNA TGTGCCAGCAGCTTAGCGCGTGGAGGGCACTATGGCTACACCTTC. It codes for CASSLARGGHYGYTF.

This clone appeared a few times. V and J are TRBV5-5 and TRBJ1-1; D is uncertain. Looked up from germline, CDR1 is SGHKS and CDR2 is YYEKEE (reference sequence). Trimming took off 1 base at V and 6 bases at J, with 13 bases between the two ends. The CDR3 is made up of 14 amino acids. The CDR3 is CASSLLSGNAEAFF. The DNA for the CDR3 is TGTGCCAGCAGCTTGCTGTCGGGTAACGCTGAAGCTTTCTTT.

This clone was recorded a few times. The chain has TRBV10-1 and TRBJ2-7; no firm D call. With 5 bases removed from V and 2 bases from J, the gap between germline ends came to 16 bases. The germline V gene has CDR1 WNHNN and CDR2 SYGVQD (reference sequence). There are 15 residues in the CDR3. CDR3 DNA: TGCGCCAGCAGTCCAAGCTGTTCCCCGGCCTACGAGCAGTACTTC. Translated, it gives CASSPSCSPAYEQYF.

This chain joins TRBV2 and TRBJ2-3; D may be TRBD2 (6 bases). Between the trimmed V and J ends, which lost 10 bases and 6 bases, there was a span of 20 bases. In germline, CDR1 is SNHLY, CDR2 FYNNEI. The CDR3 is made up of 14 amino acids. The CDR3 loop reads CANQNLAKRDTQYF. CDR3 DNA: TGTGCCAACCAAAACCTAGCGAAGCGGGATACGCAGTATTTT.

This clone was detected only once. The chain carries TRBV19 and TRBJ2-3; 9 nucleotides line up with TRBD1. The CDR3 runs to 16 residues. Per germline, CDR1 LNHDA and CDR2 SQIVND (reference sequence). V trimming: 5 bases; J trimming: 5 bases; junction bases outside the gene matches: 11. The CDR3 is CASSQQGAPSLDTQYF. The CDR3 bases are TGTGCCAGTAGTCAACAGGGGGCCCCCTCCTTAGATACGCAGTATTTT.

This clone was observed a handful of times. The chain links TRBV24-1 to TRBJ1-3; D is ambiguous. CDR3 length: 14 amino acids. The V gene lost 4 bases and the J gene lost 0 bases, with 6 bases spanning the gap. Germline-derived CDR1 and CDR2 are KGHDR and SFDVKD. The CDR3 reads CATSDPRSGNTIYF. The CDR3 DNA is TGTGCCACCAGTGACCCCCGCTCTGGAAACACCATATATTTT.

This chain joins TRBV19 and TRBJ1-1; perhaps TRBD1 as D (5 bases). The CDR3 is 12 amino acids. Trimming took off 2 bases at V and 7 bases at J, with 8 bases between the two ends. Germline V gene data show CDR1 as LNHDA and CDR2 as SQIVND (reference sequence). CDR3 in DNA: TGTGCCAGTAGTATACGGGGGGGTGAAGCTTTCTTT. Translated: CASSIRGGEAFF.

V and J are TRBV5-1 and TRBJ2-1, with 11 positions matching TRBD2. This CDR3 is 15 amino acids long. V was clipped by 5 bases and J by 6 bases; unmatched bases: 7. Germline V gene data show CDR1 as SGHRS and CDR2 as YFSETQ. CDR3 in amino acids: CASRPLAGGPNEQFF. The CDR3, as DNA: TGCGCCAGCAGACCCTTAGCGGGGGGGCCCAATGAGCAGTTCTTC.

V usage is TRBV6-5 and J usage is TRBJ2-5, with 8 positions matching TRBD2. Unmatched junction bases numbered 14, after V lost 10 bases and J lost 4 bases. Germline loops: CDR1 MNHEY, CDR2 SVGAGI. The length of the CDR3 is 15 residues. The CDR3 DNA reads TGTGCCATACCTCTTACGGGGGGGGCTAGAGAGACCCAGTACTTC. Translating gives CAIPLTGGARETQYF.

The CDR3 DNA sequence: TGTGCCAGCAAGCGGGGGGACACCGGGGAGCTGTTTTTT. Translated: CASKRGDTGELFF. The J gene is TRBJ2-2, the V gene TRBV27, with TRBD2 matching 9 bases. V lost 7 bases, J lost 3 bases, and 0 bases stayed unmatched. The CDR3 totals 13 residues. The germline V gene has CDR1 MNHEY and CDR2 SMNVEV (reference sequence).

The rearrangement uses TRBV5-1 and TRBJ2-3, with D perhaps matching TRBD2 (5 bases). This CDR3 has 13 amino acids. V lost 6 bases to trimming and J lost 1 base, with 9 bases between them. Germline values: CDR1 SGHRS, CDR2 YFSETQ. The CDR3 sequence: CASTAGGTDTQYF. DNA of the CDR3: TGCGCCAGCACCGCCGGGGGCACAGATACGCAGTATTTT.

This sequence joins TRBV6-5 and TRBJ2-5, with D perhaps matching TRBD2 (6 bases). Trimming left V 4 bases short and J 5 bases short, with 20 bases between. Germline CDR1 and CDR2: MNHEY and SVGAGI. The CDR3 has 16 amino acids. The chain's CDR3 is CASSSRGSPRGETQYF. In nucleotides, the CDR3 is TGTGCCAGCAGTTCCCGGGGGAGCCCCCGGGGGGAGACCCAGTACTTC.

This clone was seen a single time. V and J are TRBV19 and TRBJ2-1; a weak D match, TRBD2 (5 bases). CDR3 length: 16 amino acids. V was clipped by 2 bases and J by 0 bases, with 11 bases between them. Germline CDR1 reads LNHDA; CDR2 reads SQIVND (reference sequence). The CDR3 spells CASSISQDFSYNEQFF. CDR3 DNA sequence: TGTGCCAGTAGTATAAGCCAGGACTTCTCCTACAATGAGCAGTTCTTC.